The 22 T cell receptor beta chains below come from one sample, sequenced in a study of control samples from healthy donors and cancer patients. The method was immunoSEQ multiplex PCR; TCRdb's version includes in-frame clones alone and lacks a portion of them. The table has approximately 98,000 clones, approximately 84% seen once. The sample consisted of blood. Receptors originate from a man between 18 and 29 years old in good health.

The chain links TRBV13 to TRBJ2-1; the match to TRBD2 covers 10 bases. The CDR3 is made up of 18 amino acids. J was trimmed by 8 bases and V by 6 bases; bases with no gene match: 19. Germline V gene data show CDR1 as PRHDT and CDR2 as FYEKMQ (reference sequence). The CDR3 bases are TGTGCCAGCAGATCCCGACTTTCGAGCGGGGGGGCATGGGATGAGCAGTTCTTC. Protein sequence: CASRSRLSSGGAWDEQFF.

In its sample, this clone was seen a few times. The rearrangement uses TRBV15 and TRBJ1-1; tentative D call: TRBD1 (5 bases). The CDR3 is 13 residues long. V lost 1 base to trimming and J lost 11 bases, with 14 bases between them. The germline V gene has CDR1 LNHNV and CDR2 YYDKDF (reference sequence). The CDR3 spells CATSRVPSGGAFF. The CDR3 bases are TGTGCCACCAGCAGAGTGCCCTCGGGGGGGGCTTTCTTT. Using reference TRBV15 and TRBJ1-1 for the parts outside the CDR3, the full variable domain is DAMVIQNPRYQVTQFGKPVTLSCSQTLNHNVMYWYQQKSSQAPKLLFHYYDKDFNNEADTPDNFQSRRPNTSFCFLDIRSPGLGDTAMYLCATSRVPSGGAFFGQGTRLTVV.

The rearrangement links TRBV10-3 to TRBJ1-1, with 9 bases identical to TRBD1. The CDR3 is 16 amino acids. J gave up 5 bases and V 6 bases, and 13 bases lay outside the gene matches. CDR1 ENHRY and CDR2 SYGVKD come from the germline V gene. In nucleotides, the CDR3 is TGTGCCATCAGCGACGACAGGGGGTTAGTAGGGACTGAAGCTTTCTTT. Translating gives CAISDDRGLVGTEAFF.

Worth noting for this clone: The DNA is omitted, as the CDR3 cannot be located on it reliably, and the CDR3 follows TCRdb's listing. The sample carries other DNA sequences with the same CDR3. The chain links TRBV19 to TRBJ2-7; the table's D call, TRBD2, was not checked against the DNA. The CDR3 comprises 15 residues, both ends counted. Germline CDR1 is LNHDA and CDR2 is SQIVND (reference sequence). CDR3 region: CASSIVGLGIYEQYF.

This clone is a singleton in its sample. V is TRBV9 and J is TRBJ2-3; D unclear. With 4 bases removed from V and 0 bases from J, the gap between germline ends came to 9 bases. This CDR3 has 14 amino acids. The germline gives CDR1 SGDLS, CDR2 YYNGEE. CDR3 sequence reads: CASSPGVSTDTQYF. The CDR3 DNA reads as TGTGCCAGCAGCCCCGGTGTCAGCACAGATACGCAGTATTTT.

The chain has TRBV30 and TRBJ1-6, with 9 bases matching TRBD1. From germline, CDR1 is GTSNPN and CDR2 SVGIG (reference sequence). With V trimmed by 1 base and J by 7 bases, 2 bases remained unmatched. This CDR3 is 14 amino acids long. CDR3 DNA: TGTGCCTGGAGTGCTGACAGGGGGAATTCACCCCTCCACTTT. Residues: CAWSADRGNSPLHF.

The CDR3 bases are TGTGCCAGTAGTATAGGGTTTCCCCGTACGAACTTCAGAAATCAGCCCCAGCATTTT. Translating gives CASSIGFPRTNFRNQPQHF. This rearrangement joins TRBV19 to TRBJ1-5, with no clear D. The length of the CDR3 is 19 residues. V lost 1 base to trimming and J lost 4 bases, with 23 bases between them. Germline lookup yields CDR1 LNHDA and CDR2 SQIVND (reference sequence).

This chain connects TRBV5-8 to TRBJ2-7, with TRBD1 matching 8 bases. The CDR3 is 14 amino acids. V dropped 4 bases and J dropped 2; count of bases not matched to a gene: 5. Germline V CDR1 and CDR2: SGHTS, YDEGEE. CDR3 bases: TGTGCCAGCAGCGCTGGACAGGGAACCTACGAGCAGTACTTC. Amino acid sequence: CASSAGQGTYEQYF.

Here the CDR3 DNA reads TGTGCCAGCAGTTCGGACAGGGGTGGGAATCAGCCCCAGCATTTT. This codes for CASSSDRGGNQPQHF. V and J are TRBV6-5 and TRBJ1-5, with 9 bases identical to TRBD1. CDR1 and CDR2 from the germline V gene are MNHEY and SVGAGI. The CDR3 has 15 residues. J lost 4 bases, V lost 4 bases, and 5 bases had no gene match.

V and J are TRBV11-3 and TRBJ2-1; 14 bases line up with TRBD2. CDR3 length: 15 residues. Per the germline V gene, CDR1 is SGHNT and CDR2 is YENEEA. V was clipped by 5 bases and J by 9 bases; unmatched bases: 6. The CDR3: CASSNGLAGGPEQFF. The CDR3 DNA reads TGTGCCAGCAGCAACGGACTAGCGGGGGGACCTGAGCAGTTCTTC.

V gene TRBV7-9 combines with J gene TRBJ2-5, with D uncertain. Trimming shortened V by 5 bases and J by 3 bases, and 10 bases separated the two germline ends. This CDR3 spans 13 amino acids. Germline V gene sequence: CDR1 SEHNR, CDR2 FQNEAQ (reference sequence). The CDR3 loop reads CASSRTVKETQYF. CDR3 DNA: TGTGCCAGCAGCCGGACCGTGAAAGAGACCCAGTACTTC.

The chain is built from TRBV9 and TRBJ1-2, with D possibly being TRBD1 (5 bases). The CDR3 is 13 amino acids. Trimming stripped 8 bases from V and 2 bases from J, with 13 bases between. The germline CDR1 and CDR2 sequences are SGDLS and YYNGEE. Here the CDR3 DNA reads TGTGCCAGTAGAGGGGACTGGAACTATGGCTACACCTTC. It specifies CASRGDWNYGYTF. Drawing the rest from reference TRBV9 and TRBJ1-2, the complete variable domain is DSGVTQTPKHLITATGQRVTLRCSPRSGDLSVYWYQQSLDQGLQFLIQYYNGEERAKGNILERFSAQQFPDLHSELNLSSLELGDSALYFCASRGDWNYGYTFGSGTRLTVV.

The sample holds a few counts of this clone. V is TRBV5-1 and J is TRBJ2-2, with TRBD1 matching 7 bases. V lost 4 bases to trimming and J lost 5 bases; unmatched junction nucleotides: 14. CDR1 SGHRS and CDR2 YFSETQ come from the germline V gene. The CDR3 runs to 17 residues. The CDR3: CASSPTDRQGYTGELFF. CDR3 in DNA: TGCGCCAGCAGCCCCACTGACCGACAGGGTTATACCGGGGAGCTGTTTTTT.

The chain joins TRBV7-9 to TRBJ1-3, with TRBD1 matching over 8 bases. The CDR3 runs to 16 residues. Trimming removed 4 bases from V and 4 bases from J; junction bases left unmatched: 9. Germline V lookup: CDR1 SEHNR, CDR2 FQNEAQ (reference sequence). The CDR3 coding sequence is TGTGCCAGCAGCTCTTCGGACAGGGTGGGCGGAAACACCATATATTTT. Residues: CASSSSDRVGGNTIYF.

This rearrangement joins TRBV5-4 to TRBJ2-2; 8 nucleotides match TRBD1. The J segment lost 1 base and the V segment lost 1 base, leaving 3 bases of the junction unmatched. The CDR3 sequence is 16 residues long. Looked up from germline, CDR1 is SGHNT and CDR2 is YYREEE (reference sequence). Here the CDR3 DNA reads TGTGCCAGCAGCTTGTCTGGACAGGGGAACACCGGGGAGCTGTTTTTT. Its translation is CASSLSGQGNTGELFF.

This clone was counted once. At one end the junction does not follow the germline gene, possibly because of a read error. The genes are TRBV7-2 and TRBJ2-7, with 11 bases fitting TRBD2. This CDR3 region has 14 residues. Germline V gene lookup returns CDR1 SGHTA and CDR2 FQGNSA. The CDR3 coding sequence is TGTGCCAGCAGCCTAGCGGGGGGAAACTACGAGCAGTACTTC. Its protein is CASSLAGGNYEQYF.

The V call is TRBV5-4, the J call TRBJ1-1; 7 positions match TRBD1. Trimming cost V 4 bases and J 1 base; bases outside gene matches: 4. The CDR3 contains 14 residues. CDR1 and CDR2 from the germline V gene are SGHNT and YYREEE (reference sequence). CDR3 amino acids: CASSPGQRNTEAFF. For the CDR3, the DNA is TGTGCCAGCAGCCCGGGACAGCGGAACACTGAAGCTTTCTTT.

V usage is TRBV6-4 and J usage is TRBJ2-7; D is ambiguous. The CDR3 has 14 residues. Germline values: CDR1 MRHNA, CDR2 SNTAGT. Trimming took 3 bases from V and 0 from J, leaving 9 bases between them. CDR3 bases: TGTGCCAGCAGTGAACTTAGGAGCTCCTACGAGCAGTACGTC. Residues: CASSELRSSYEQYV.

The chain carries TRBV6-5 and TRBJ1-5; D is possibly TRBD1 (6 bases). CDR1 and CDR2 from the germline V gene are MNHEY and SVGAGI. V was shortened by 6 bases and J by 6 bases, with 18 bases between the two germline ends. CDR3 length: 15 residues. CDR3 in amino acids: CASSDRSRGGQPQHF. In nucleotides, the CDR3 is TGTGCCAGCAGCGACAGGTCCCGAGGTGGTCAGCCCCAGCATTTT.

The J gene is TRBJ2-5, the V gene TRBV7-8, with D possibly TRBD2 on 7 matching bases. The CDR3 consists of 15 residues. With 5 bases removed from V and 5 bases from J, the gap between germline ends came to 18 bases. In germline, CDR1 is SGHVS, CDR2 FQNEAQ. This CDR3 is CASSRPGGARETQYF. The DNA of the CDR3 is TGTGCCAGCAGCCGCCCGGGGGGCGCGAGGGAGACCCAGTACTTC.

The rearrangement links TRBV5-6 to TRBJ1-2; tentative D call: TRBD1 (6 bases). From germline, CDR1 is SGHDT and CDR2 YYEEEE. V was trimmed by 3 bases and J by 5 bases, leaving 20 bases between them. The CDR3 consists of 16 residues. The DNA for the CDR3 is TGTGCCAGCAGCTCCCCAGTCGGGGGGCGCAGATATGGCTACACCTTC. Protein sequence: CASSSPVGGRRYGYTF.

This clone has a single count. This rearrangement joins TRBV28 to TRBJ1-5; D unclear. Germline CDR1 reads MDHEN; CDR2 reads SYDVKM. V was shortened by 6 bases and J by 7 bases, with 16 bases between the two germline ends. CDR3 length: 14 amino acids. This CDR3 is CASSPRVLGQPQHF. CDR3 nucleotide sequence: TGTGCCAGCAGCCCAAGGGTGTTAGGGCAGCCCCAGCATTTT.